This T cell receptor beta chain is drawn from a study of blood T cell repertoires in COVID-19. The CDR3 sequence is 16 residues long. Trimming removed 5 bases at V and 1 base at J, with 17 bases between. Germline V gene data show CDR1 as LGHDT and CDR2 as YNNKEL (reference sequence). Profiling relied on immunoSEQ multiplex PCR, and the TCRdb table lists in-frame clones only, not all of them. The sample lists more than 200,000 clones; almost 90% were seen once. Sequenced material: peripheral blood. The receptor was isolated from a woman aged 60 to 75 with acute or convalescent COVID-19. V is TRBV3-1 (or the pseudogene TRBV3-2) and J is TRBJ1-1; possibly TRBD1 for D (5 bases). CDR3: CASSLGRGRGNTEAFF. The CDR3 nucleotides are TGTGCCAGCAGCTTGGGGAGGGGACGGGGGAACACTGAAGCTTTCTTT.